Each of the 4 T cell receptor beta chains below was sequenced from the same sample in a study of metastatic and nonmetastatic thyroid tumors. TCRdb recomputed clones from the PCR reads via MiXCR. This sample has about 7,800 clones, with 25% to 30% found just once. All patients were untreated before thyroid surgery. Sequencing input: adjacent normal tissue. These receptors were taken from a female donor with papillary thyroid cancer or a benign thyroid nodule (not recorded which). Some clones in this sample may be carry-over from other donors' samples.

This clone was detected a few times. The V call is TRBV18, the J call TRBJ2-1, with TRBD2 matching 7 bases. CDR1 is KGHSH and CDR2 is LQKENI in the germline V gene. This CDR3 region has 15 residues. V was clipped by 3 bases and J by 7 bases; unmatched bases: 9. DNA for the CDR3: TGTGCCAGCTCACCGATGGTGGGAGGGGTAAATGAGCAGTTCTTC. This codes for CASSPMVGGVNEQFF.

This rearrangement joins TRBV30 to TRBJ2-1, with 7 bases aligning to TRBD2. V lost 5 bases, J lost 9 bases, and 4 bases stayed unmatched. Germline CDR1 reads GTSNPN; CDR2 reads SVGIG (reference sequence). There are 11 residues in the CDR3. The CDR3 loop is CAWGRAGEQFF. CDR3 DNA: TGTGCCTGGGGGAGGGCGGGTGAGCAGTTCTTC.

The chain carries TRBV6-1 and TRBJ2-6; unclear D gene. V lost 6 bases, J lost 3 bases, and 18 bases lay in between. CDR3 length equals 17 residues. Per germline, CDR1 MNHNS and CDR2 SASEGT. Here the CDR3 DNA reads TGTGCCAGCAGCCCCAGGTTCGGTATGGATGGGGCCAACGTCCTGACTTTC. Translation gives CASSPRFGMDGANVLTF.

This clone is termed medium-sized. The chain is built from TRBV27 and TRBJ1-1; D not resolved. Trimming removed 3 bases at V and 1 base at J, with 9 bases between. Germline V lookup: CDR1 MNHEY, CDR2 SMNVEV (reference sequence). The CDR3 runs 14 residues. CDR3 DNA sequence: TGTGCCAGCAGTTTCCGGAAGACGAACACTGAAGCTTTCTTT. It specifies CASSFRKTNTEAFF.